These 15 T cell receptor beta chains came from one sample sequenced in a study of tumor and adjacent non-tumor tissue in lung cancer. The template was RNA from unsorted bulk tissue. The library came from three nested PCR rounds adapted from ARM-PCR protocols. MiXCR, applied by TCRdb to the multiplex PCR reads, yields one record per CDR3 protein. The top ten clones hold about 23% of a sample with 200,000 or so distinct CDR3 sequences, roughly 70% of them seen once. Sequencing was carried out using lung tumor tissue. The receptors here all came from a man aged 60-69 years with non-small cell lung cancer.

Of note for this clonotype: A much larger clonotype is one base distant, so this may be a read error. The V and J genes are TRBV6-2 or TRBV6-3 and TRBJ2-2; D unclear. Germline CDR1 and CDR2: MNHEY and SVGEGT. CDR3 size: 17 residues. CDR3 nucleotide sequence: TGTGTCAGCTTCGCGACATCTACATTCATGAACACCGGGGAGCTGTTTTTT. It yields the protein CVSFATSTFMNTGELFF.

V is TRBV5-1 and J is TRBJ1-1; unclear D gene. The CDR3 contains 14 residues. Germline V gives CDR1 SGHRS, CDR2 YFSETQ. V lost 1 base and J 4 bases, leaving 11 bases between the germline ends. CDR3 in DNA: TGCGCCAGCAGCTTGCTGGCTCGGGGCACTGAAGCTTTCTTT. Its protein is CASSLLARGTEAFF.

Note on this clonotype: One base away lies a much larger clone, so this may be a sequencing read error. The V call is TRBV4-3, the J call TRBJ2-7, with 7 nucleotides matching TRBD2. The CDR3 sequence is 16 residues long. Germline V gene sequence: CDR1 LGHNA, CDR2 YSLEER. In DNA, the CDR3 is TGCGCCGGCAGCCAAGACCCACAGACTAGCACCTACGAGCAGTACTTC. It yields the protein CAGSQDPQTSTYEQYF.

To note about this clonotype: It is likely a read error, because the conserved phenylalanine at the end of the CDR3 is missing. This chain links TRBV11-1 with TRBJ1-2, with TRBD1 as a possible D gene (6 bases). V lost 3 bases to trimming and J lost 4 bases, with 18 bases between them. The CDR3 covers 16 residues. Germline-derived CDR1 and CDR2 are SGHAT and FQDESV (reference sequence). For the CDR3, the DNA is TGTGCCAGCAGCTTGGACATGATTGACAGGAGCTATGGCTACACCGTC. Protein product: CASSLDMIDRSYGYTV.

To note about this clonotype: Being one base from a much bigger clone, this may be a read error. The chain links TRBV29-1 to TRBJ2-7, with 7 bases aligning to TRBD1. This CDR3 is built from 12 residues. CDR1 and CDR2 (germline): SQVTM, ANQGSEA. Trimming cost V 7 bases and J 8 bases; bases outside gene matches: 11. CDR3 residues: CSATGTDYKQYF. CDR3 in DNA: TGCAGCGCGACCGGGACAGATTACAAGCAGTACTTC.

Notes on this clonotype: A junction boundary mismatches the germline segment, possibly from a read error. The V and J genes are TRBV12-3 or TRBV12-4 and TRBJ2-3; D not certain. The CDR3 consists of 13 residues. For the CDR3, the DNA is TGTGCCAGGACTCCCGTTAGCATAGATACGCAGTATTTT. Its translation: CARTPVSIDTQYF.

The chain recombines TRBV4-2 with TRBJ1-1, with D possibly TRBD1 on 5 matching bases. The length of the CDR3 is 14 residues. The germline V gene encodes CDR1 LGHNA and CDR2 YNFKEQ. With 0 bases removed from V and 11 bases from J, the gap between germline ends came to 16 bases. The CDR3: CASSQDTDSRRAFF. Written as DNA, the CDR3 is TGTGCCAGCAGCCAAGATACCGACAGTCGGAGGGCTTTCTTT.

As concerns this clonotype: Its ends do not fully match the called genes, so a read error is possible. The chain has TRBV5-1 and TRBJ2-7; 7 nucleotides match TRBD1. The length of the CDR3 is 12 residues. CDR1 is SGHRS and CDR2 is YFSETQ in the germline V gene. CDR3 coding DNA: TGCGTCAGCAGCCGGGACAGATCCGAGCAGTACTTC. Translated, it gives CVSSRDRSEQYF.

For this clonotype: A read error may produce the germline difference seen at one junction end. This chain links TRBV20-1 with TRBJ1-5; the D gene is possibly TRBD1 (6 bases). Germline V gives CDR1 DFQATT, CDR2 SNEGSKA (reference sequence). The CDR3 sequence is 17 residues long. The chain's CDR3 is CSANTAGVTVGNQPQHF. Here the CDR3 DNA reads TGCAGTGCTAACACCGCAGGGGTAACTGTTGGCAATCAGCCCCAACATTTT.

This chain connects TRBV5-1 to TRBJ2-7, with 8 bases matching TRBD2. V shed 4 bases and J 6 bases; nucleotides not matched to a gene: 6. The CDR3 runs 13 residues. Germline V gives CDR1 SGHRS, CDR2 YFSETQ. In DNA, the CDR3 is TGCGCCAGCAGCGAAGGGACTAGTTCCGAGCAGTACTTC. Translation gives CASSEGTSSEQYF.

The count of this clonotype is one. Given a much more abundant clone one base away, this may be a read error. V is TRBV4-1 and J is TRBJ2-1, with 7 bases lining up with TRBD1. The junction had 4 bases not matched to a gene; V was cut back by 1 base and J by 7 bases. Germline V gene data show CDR1 as MGHRA and CDR2 as YSYEKL. CDR3 length equals 14 residues. CDR3 loop: CASSQGDRKNEQFF. The CDR3 nucleotides are TGCGCCAGCAGCCAAGGGGACAGAAAGAATGAGCAGTTCTTC.

CDR3 bases: TGTGCCACCCCAGGAGAGGGGGATACGCAGTATTTT. It encodes CATPGEGDTQYF. The chain recombines TRBV12-3 or TRBV12-4 with TRBJ2-3; possibly TRBD1 or TRBD2 for D (5 bases each). The CDR3 has 12 amino acids. V shed 10 bases and J shed 6 bases, with 14 bases lying between them.

The chain recombines TRBV7-9 with TRBJ2-1; 10 bases line up with TRBD1. With 2 bases clipped from V and 8 bases from J, the junction kept 6 bases outside the gene matches. Germline V gene data show CDR1 as SEHNR and CDR2 as FQNEAQ (reference sequence). This CDR3 region has 15 residues. The CDR3 reads CASSLTGQGSHEQFF. The DNA for the CDR3 is TGTGCCAGCAGCTTAACGGGACAGGGGTCGCATGAGCAGTTCTTC.

Points on this clonotype: A read error may account for a junction end that differs from germline. The genes are TRBV11-2 and TRBJ1-2; D not resolved. Germline loops: CDR1 SGHAT, CDR2 FQNNGV. CDR3 length: 15 amino acids. Written as DNA, the CDR3 is TGTGCCGGCAGCTTAGACCTCGGGCAAGCCCATGGCTACACCTTC. Its translation is CAGSLDLGQAHGYTF.

The genes are TRBV6-1 and TRBJ2-6; D call uncertain. This CDR3 spans 15 amino acids. Germline V gives CDR1 MNHNS, CDR2 SASEGT. V lost 6 bases and J 2 bases, leaving 11 bases between the germline ends. CDR3 loop: CASRYSSPGANVLTF. CDR3 sequence (DNA): TGTGCCAGCAGATACTCGAGCCCTGGGGCCAACGTCCTGACTTTC.